The T cell receptor (beta chain) described here comes from a study of T cells after yellow fever vaccination. Study-wide background: Preparing low-cell-number fractions relied on SMART-Seq v4 Ultra Low Input.

Trimming cost V 2 bases and J 7 bases, with 9 bases left between them. Germline lookup yields CDR1 SGHTA and CDR2 FQGNSA. This CDR3 comprises 13 residues. This clonotype showed up many times. MiXCR, applied by TCRdb to the 5' RACE reads, yields one record per CDR3 protein. Of about 69,000 distinct CDR3 sequences detected, 5.9% appear once; the ten largest clones hold more than 2%. The chain uses TRBV7-2 and TRBJ1-5, with no clear D. Sequencing used CD4+ T cells sorted from PBMCs, obtained less than 18 days after the first yellow fever vaccination. The sequence derives from a man aged 18 to 35 who received the YFV17D yellow fever vaccine. CDR3: CASSLMEDQPQHF. The CDR3 DNA reads as TGTGCCAGCAGCTTAATGGAAGACCAGCCCCAGCATTTT.